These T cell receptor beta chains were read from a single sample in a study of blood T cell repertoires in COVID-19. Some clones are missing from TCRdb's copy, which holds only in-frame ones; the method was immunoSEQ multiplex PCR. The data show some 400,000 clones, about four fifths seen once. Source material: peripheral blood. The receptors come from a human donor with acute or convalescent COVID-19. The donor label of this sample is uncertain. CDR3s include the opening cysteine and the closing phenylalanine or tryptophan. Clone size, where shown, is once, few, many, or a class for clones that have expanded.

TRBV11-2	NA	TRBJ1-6	CASSSDRGLVSPLHF
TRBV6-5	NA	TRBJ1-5	CASNSRGNNQPQHF
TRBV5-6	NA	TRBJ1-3	CASSPRGSGNTIYF
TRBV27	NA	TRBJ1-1	CASRRGTGASANTEAFF
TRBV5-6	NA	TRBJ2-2	CASSSQGRWTGELFF
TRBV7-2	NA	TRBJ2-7	CASSLQPLAYEQYF
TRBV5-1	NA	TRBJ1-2	CASSFSTGQGYGYTF
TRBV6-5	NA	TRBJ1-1	CASKKDIAEAFF
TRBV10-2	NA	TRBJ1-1	CASSRQNTEAFF
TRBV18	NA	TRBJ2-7	CASSPVAGPGEQYF
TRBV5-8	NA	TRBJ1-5	CASSLETGSNQPQHF
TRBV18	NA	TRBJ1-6	CASSPLGRDSPLHF
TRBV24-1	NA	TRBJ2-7	CATSVHRGSLSSYEQYF
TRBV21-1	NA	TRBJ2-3	CASVTGMSGTDTQYF
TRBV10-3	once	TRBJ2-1	CAIQRGAGGRSEQFF
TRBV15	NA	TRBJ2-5	CATSRLAGGSQYF
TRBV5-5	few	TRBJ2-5	CASSLWDRGETQYF
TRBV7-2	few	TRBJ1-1	CASSLRTAAEAFF
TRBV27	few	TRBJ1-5	CASSPLASISNQPQHF
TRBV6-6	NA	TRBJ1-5	CASSYSIPVSNQPQHF
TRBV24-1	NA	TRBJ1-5	CATSPGQGTYSNQPQHF
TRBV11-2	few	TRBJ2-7	CASSSAGDSYEQYF
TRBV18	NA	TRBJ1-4	CASSPQMTGEKLFF
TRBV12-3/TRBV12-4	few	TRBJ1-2	CASSPTGPRGYTF
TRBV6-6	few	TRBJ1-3	CASSYPDRSGNTIYF
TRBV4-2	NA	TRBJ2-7	CASSQVFGQTYEQYF
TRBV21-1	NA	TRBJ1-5	CASSKAAGQGHQPQHF
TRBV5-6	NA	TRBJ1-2	CASSLFQRDRKYGYTF
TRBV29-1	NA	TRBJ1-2	CSVDSRSGLGRRSGYTF
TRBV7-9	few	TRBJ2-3	CASSLGEGGPDTQYF
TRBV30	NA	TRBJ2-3	CAWSVGTGVYTDTQYF
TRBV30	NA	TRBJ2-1	CASTGTSRNNEQFF
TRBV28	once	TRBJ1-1	CASRGWSQENTEAFF
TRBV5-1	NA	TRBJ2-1	CASSLRQGLNEQFF
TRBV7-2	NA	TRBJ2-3	CASSQQGSTSTDTQYF
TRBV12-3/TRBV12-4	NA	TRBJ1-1	CASIFGGGEAFF
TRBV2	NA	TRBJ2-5	CASSEESGQETQYF
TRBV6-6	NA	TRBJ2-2	CASSNGLNGELFF
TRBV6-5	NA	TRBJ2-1	CASSYPKNGIYNEQFF
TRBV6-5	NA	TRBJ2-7	CASRISGAYEQYF
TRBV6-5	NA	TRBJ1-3	CASALTLGNTIYF
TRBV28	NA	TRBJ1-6	CASRLQGPGSPLHF
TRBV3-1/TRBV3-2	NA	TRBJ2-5	CASSPPARLAGVETQYF
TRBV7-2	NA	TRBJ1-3	CASSSGGNTIYF
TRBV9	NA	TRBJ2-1	CASSAPGTSHLREQFF